This TCR beta chain was retrieved from a study of cytomegalovirus exposure and HLA in healthy donors. The CDR3 spans 14 residues. Per germline, CDR1 MNHNY and CDR2 SVGAGI (reference sequence). V lost 10 bases and J lost 2, with 15 bases in between. The PCR was carried out with 60 Vbeta primers and 13 Jbeta primers. This table comes from immunoSEQ multiplex PCR, and its TCRdb copy is limited to in-frame clones, with some not included. The table has about 140,000 clones, approximately 73% seen once. The rearrangement joins TRBV6-6 to TRBJ1-5; maybe TRBD1 (5 bases). The sequence came from a woman aged 35 to 49 in good health and CMV-seronegative. The sequenced sample consisted of PBMCs. The CDR3 spells CATSKRGGNQPQHF. CDR3 DNA sequence: TGTGCCACCTCAAAACGGGGGGGCAATCAGCCCCAGCATTTT.